This T cell receptor (beta chain) was sequenced for a study of CXCR3-negative and CXCR3-positive naive CD8 T cells. Whole-study findings and limits: Memory CD8+ cells showed much lower diversity, while both naive subsets were comparably high. Memory cells diverged, while naive CXCR3-positive and CXCR3-negative cells had similar TRBV-TRBJ usage.

UMI-labeled 5' RACE yielded the TRB cDNA libraries. TCRdb reprocessed the 5' RACE reads, with one entry per CDR3 protein and no DNA. The sample's table shows about 57,000 distinct CDR3 sequences. Remarks on this clonotype: What it binds is not known.

The CDR3 is 14 residues long. Germline CDR1 LGHDT, CDR2 YNNKEL (reference sequence). The sample was memory CD8+ T cells from blood. The clonotype comes from a human donor in good health. Some clones in this sample may be carry-over from other donors' samples. The rearrangement links TRBV3-1 to TRBJ1-1; TCRdb calls TRBD1, which cannot be checked without DNA. CDR3 protein: CASSQGQGVTEAFF.